These 18 T cell receptor beta chains were all obtained from the same sample, sequenced in a study of blood T cells in healthy people across ages. Primers used in a second PCR of roughly 6 to 11 cycles were a sample-barcoded 5' primer and a J-beta primer mix. TCRdb redid the calling of the 5' RACE reads with MiXCR, one entry per CDR3 protein. The sample lists around 400,000 distinct CDR3 sequences, roughly half seen once, with around 53% in the top ten. Sequencing input: blood. These TCRs come from a man aged 60-69 years in good health.

V is TRBV27 and J is TRBJ2-7, with a tentative D call TRBD1 (5 bases). Trimming stripped 6 bases from V and 9 bases from J, with 21 bases between. This CDR3 contains 14 residues. Germline V gives CDR1 MNHEY, CDR2 SMNVEV (reference sequence). The CDR3 reads CASRLGRESVAQYF. CDR3 DNA sequence: TGTGCCAGCAGGTTGGGCAGGGAAAGTGTAGCGCAGTACTTC.

The table lists this clonotype with a few counts. The chain has TRBV27 and TRBJ1-2, with D perhaps matching TRBD1 (6 bases). V dropped 6 bases and J dropped 7 bases, with 18 bases sitting between them. The germline V gene has CDR1 MNHEY and CDR2 SMNVEV (reference sequence). The CDR3 covers 14 residues. The CDR3 sequence: CASSKQGRTGGYTF. CDR3 DNA sequence: TGTGCCAGCAGCAAACAGGGTCGAACCGGTGGCTACACCTTC.

V and J are TRBV5-1 and TRBJ2-1; possibly TRBD2 for D (5 bases). The J call could be wrong; TRBJ2-7 is a better fit for the DNA end. This CDR3 comprises 15 residues. Germline CDR1 is SGHRS and CDR2 is YFSETQ. In nucleotides, the CDR3 is TGCGCCAGCAGCTTGGCCTACACGGAGGAGAATGAGCAGTACTTC. The encoded protein is CASSLAYTEENEQYF.

This clonotype has just a few counts. V gene TRBV5-1 combines with J gene TRBJ2-1; possibly TRBD1 for D (6 bases). This CDR3 spans 13 amino acids. Trimming removed 4 bases at V and 7 bases at J, with 12 bases between. CDR1 is SGHRS and CDR2 is YFSETQ in the germline V gene. In DNA, the CDR3 is TGCGCCAGCAGCCTTGGACAGCTGAATGAGCAGTTCTTC. Translating it yields CASSLGQLNEQFF.

The table lists this clonotype with many counts. The V call is TRBV11-2, the J call TRBJ2-7, with a tentative D call TRBD1 (6 bases). CDR3 length: 15 residues. Germline V gene lookup returns CDR1 SGHAT and CDR2 FQNNGV. V lost 5 bases, J lost 2 bases, and 16 bases lay in between. The CDR3 protein is CASSTDRISPYEQYF. For the CDR3, the DNA is TGTGCCAGCAGCACCGACAGGATTTCCCCCTACGAGCAGTACTTC.

This sequence joins TRBV6-1 and TRBJ2-4; 7 bases match TRBD1. Germline trimming cut 4 bases from V and 8 bases from J; bases unmatched to any gene: 14. Germline loops: CDR1 MNHNS, CDR2 SASEGT. CDR3 length: 16 residues. CDR3 coding DNA: TGTGCCAGCAGTGCGACCTCCGGGACAGCGAAAGACATTCAGTACTTC. This codes for CASSATSGTAKDIQYF.

The chain is built from TRBV12-3 or TRBV12-4 and TRBJ1-1, with 7 positions matching TRBD1. There are 15 residues in the CDR3. After removal of 5 bases from V and 0 bases from J, the junction contained 6 bases not matched to a gene. CDR3 in amino acids: CASSLETGLNTEAFF. DNA for the CDR3: TGTGCCAGCAGTCTAGAGACAGGGCTGAACACTGAAGCTTTCTTT.

In this sample, this clonotype turned up a few times. The V gene is TRBV11-2, the J gene TRBJ2-1; TRBD1 matches 9 bases. The CDR3 is 15 amino acids. Germline-derived CDR1 and CDR2 are SGHAT and FQNNGV. The trim removed 5 bases at V and 2 bases at J, leaving 4 bases unmatched. As DNA, the CDR3 is TGTGCCAGCAGCGCGCGACAGGGGGCCTACAATGAGCAGTTCTTC. This translates into CASSARQGAYNEQFF.

V gene TRBV11-2 combines with J gene TRBJ2-1; the D is unclear. The ends were cut back, 5 bases at V and 7 bases at J, with 12 bases in the middle. Germline CDR1 SGHAT, CDR2 FQNNGV. This CDR3 has 13 residues. In DNA, the CDR3 is TGTGCCAGCAGCGTAGTAGTCAAAAATGAGCAGTTCTTC. Encoded protein: CASSVVVKNEQFF.

The genes are TRBV20-1 and TRBJ2-1; TRBD2 agrees at 9 bases. CDR1 and CDR2 (germline): DFQATT, SNEGSKA (reference sequence). V was clipped by 5 bases and J by 9 bases; unmatched bases: 14. The CDR3 has 15 residues. CDR3 coding DNA: TGCAGTGCTTCCCCCCGGGCGGGAGGGCTGGGTGAGCAGTTCTTC. It encodes CSASPRAGGLGEQFF.

This clonotype was counted only a few times. The chain employs TRBV12-3 or TRBV12-4 and TRBJ1-6, with TRBD1 matching over 9 bases. V gave up 4 bases and J gave up 7 bases; unmatched junction bases: 5. The CDR3 extends over 15 amino acids. CDR3 nucleotides: TGTGCCAGCAGTTCAGGACAGGGGCCGAATTCACCCCTCCACTTT. The encoded protein is CASSSGQGPNSPLHF.

This chain connects TRBV29-1 to TRBJ2-1; TRBD2 agrees at 10 bases. Unmatched junction bases numbered 9, after V lost 5 bases and J lost 8 bases. CDR3 size: 14 residues. Germline V gives CDR1 SQVTM, CDR2 ANQGSEA. CDR3 loop: CSVSASGRLDEQFF. CDR3 DNA: TGCAGCGTTTCGGCTAGCGGGAGATTGGATGAGCAGTTCTTC.

J is TRBJ2-3 and V is TRBV4-3; TRBD2 is a possible D gene (6 bases). The CDR3 is 14 amino acids. Trimming shortened V by 5 bases and J by 5 bases, and 14 bases separated the two germline ends. Germline V gene lookup returns CDR1 LGHNA and CDR2 YSLEER. The CDR3: CASSFGPAGDTQYF. In DNA form, the CDR3 reads TGCGCCAGCAGCTTCGGACCAGCGGGAGATACGCAGTATTTT.

The chain recombines TRBV7-9 with TRBJ2-1; 9 nucleotides match TRBD2. The junction had 10 bases not matched to a gene; V was cut back by 0 bases and J by 1 base. There are 19 residues in the CDR3. Looked up from germline, CDR1 is SEHNR and CDR2 is FQNEAQ (reference sequence). The CDR3 nucleotides read TGTGCCAGCAGCTTAGCGGGGCGGGAGGGCCCAAGATCCTACAATGAGCAGTTCTTC. Amino acid sequence: CASSLAGREGPRSYNEQFF.

V gene TRBV29-1 combines with J gene TRBJ2-6; 7 bases map to TRBD1. The CDR3 has 18 amino acids. Trimming removed 2 bases from V and 0 bases from J; junction bases left unmatched: 10. Looked up from germline, CDR1 is SQVTM and CDR2 is ANQGSEA. CDR3: CSVELSGTGVSGANVLTF. CDR3 coding DNA: TGCAGCGTTGAATTGTCGGGTACAGGGGTCTCTGGGGCCAACGTCCTGACTTTC.

The V call is TRBV9, the J call TRBJ2-1; either TRBD1 or TRBD2 may fit D (5 bases each). Trimming left V 4 bases short and J 9 bases short, with 20 bases between. Germline assignment: CDR1 SGDLS and CDR2 YYNGEE. The CDR3 is 15 amino acids. CDR3 sequence reads: CASSTGTVGTTEQFF. The CDR3 DNA sequence: TGTGCCAGCAGCACCGGGACCGTTGGTACAACTGAGCAGTTCTTC.

Only a few counts were recorded for this clonotype. The V and J genes are TRBV7-9 and TRBJ2-1, with D possibly called TRBD1 or TRBD2 (5 bases each). V was pared by 6 bases and J by 0 bases, with 18 bases between. This CDR3 contains 17 residues. The V gene's germline CDR1 is SEHNR and CDR2 FQNEAQ (reference sequence). The CDR3 sequence: CASRPRDGRSSYNEQFF. CDR3 coding DNA: TGTGCCAGCAGACCCCGGGACGGTCGGAGCTCCTACAATGAGCAGTTCTTC. The full variable domain, with the rest looked up from reference TRBV7-9 and TRBJ2-1, is DTGVSQNPRHKITKRGQNVTFRCDPISEHNRLYWYRQTLGQGPEFLTYFQNEAQLEKSRLLSDRFSAERPKGSFSTLEIQRTEQGDSAMYLCASRPRDGRSSYNEQFFGPGTRLTVL.

The chain employs TRBV11-2 and TRBJ2-7, with D possibly being TRBD2 (5 bases). The germline CDR1 and CDR2 sequences are SGHAT and FQNNGV. Trimming pared 3 bases from V and 3 bases from J, leaving 24 bases between. The CDR3 is 18 amino acids. This CDR3 reads CASSFHITTSSSFYEQYF. The CDR3 bases are TGTGCCAGCAGCTTCCATATTACCACTAGTTCGAGCTTCTACGAGCAGTACTTC.